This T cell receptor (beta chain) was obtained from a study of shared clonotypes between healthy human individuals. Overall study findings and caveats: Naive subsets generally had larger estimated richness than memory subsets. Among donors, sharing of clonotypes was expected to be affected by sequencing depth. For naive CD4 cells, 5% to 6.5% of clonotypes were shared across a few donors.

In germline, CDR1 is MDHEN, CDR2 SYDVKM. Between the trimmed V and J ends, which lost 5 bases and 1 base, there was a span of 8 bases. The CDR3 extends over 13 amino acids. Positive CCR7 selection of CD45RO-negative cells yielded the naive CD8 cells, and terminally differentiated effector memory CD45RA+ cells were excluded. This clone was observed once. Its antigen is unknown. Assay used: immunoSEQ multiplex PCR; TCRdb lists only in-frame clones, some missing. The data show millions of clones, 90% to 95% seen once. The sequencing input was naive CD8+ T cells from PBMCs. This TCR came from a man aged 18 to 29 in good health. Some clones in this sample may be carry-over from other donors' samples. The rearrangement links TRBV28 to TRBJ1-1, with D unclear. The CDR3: CASSPIENTEAFF. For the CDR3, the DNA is TGTGCCAGCAGTCCCATAGAGAACACTGAAGCTTTCTTT.